Below are 9 T cell receptor beta chains sequenced from a single sample in a study of blood T cells in healthy people across ages. A sample-barcoded 5' primer and a J-beta primer mix were used in a second PCR of roughly 7 to 11 cycles. From the 5' RACE reads, TCRdb called clonotypes with MiXCR, one entry per CDR3 protein. The sample includes over 600,000 distinct CDR3 sequences, roughly 50% of them seen just once. Sequences were obtained from blood. These receptors all come from a middle-aged man in good health.

This clonotype was recorded a few times. V and J are TRBV12-3 or TRBV12-4 and TRBJ1-5; weak D call: TRBD1 (6 bases). The CDR3 is 16 amino acids. Trimming shortened V by 5 bases and J by 3 bases, and 17 bases separated the two germline ends. The CDR3 here is CASSPQLGGTNQPQHF. CDR3 sequence (DNA): TGTGCCAGCAGTCCCCAATTGGGGGGCACCAATCAGCCCCAGCATTTT.

The J gene is TRBJ2-5, the V gene TRBV5-1, with a tentative D call TRBD2 (5 bases). V lost 0 bases, J lost 1 base, and 10 bases lay in between. The CDR3 contains 15 residues. Per the germline V gene, CDR1 is SGHRS and CDR2 is YFSETQ. The CDR3, as DNA: TGCGCCAGCAGCTTGGGAGGGCAGCCCCAAGAGACCCAGTACTTC. Translating gives CASSLGGQPQETQYF.

The CDR3 sequence is CASSPTSSGVFGGAKNIQYF. The CDR3 nucleotides are TGTGCCAGCAGCCCTACTAGTAGCGGGGTCTTCGGAGGGGCCAAAAACATTCAGTACTTC. The gene calls are TRBV3-1 and TRBJ2-4; TRBD2 aligns across 8 bases. The V segment lost 4 bases and the J segment 1 base; nucleotides outside the gene matches: 18. Germline assignment: CDR1 LGHDT and CDR2 YNNKEL (reference sequence). The CDR3 has 20 residues.

This chain links TRBV4-1 with TRBJ2-3; unclear D gene. Germline lookup yields CDR1 MGHRA and CDR2 YSYEKL. The CDR3 runs 14 residues. V lost 4 bases, J lost 3 bases, and 11 bases lay in between. The CDR3 region is CASSLLDPTDTQYF. CDR3 coding DNA: TGCGCCAGCAGCCTCCTGGACCCAACAGATACGCAGTATTTT.

The chain uses TRBV27 and TRBJ2-1, with 7 bases identical to TRBD2. The CDR3 runs 14 residues. Germline V gene sequence: CDR1 MNHEY, CDR2 SMNVEV (reference sequence). The V and J ends lost 4 bases and 6 bases, in that order; junction bases with no gene match: 6. The CDR3 protein is CASSWGTTPNEQFF. Written as DNA, the CDR3 is TGTGCCAGCAGTTGGGGGACTACCCCCAATGAGCAGTTCTTC.

This chain uses TRBV7-6 with TRBJ2-1; 11 nucleotides agree with TRBD2. The CDR3 sequence is 16 residues long. V lost 5 bases, J lost 5 bases, and 8 bases stayed unmatched. Germline V gives CDR1 SGHVS, CDR2 FNYEAQ. CDR3 sequence reads: CASSRSGTSGHNEQFF. The CDR3 DNA reads as TGTGCCAGCAGCCGGAGTGGGACTAGCGGACACAATGAGCAGTTCTTC.

V usage is TRBV29-1 and J usage is TRBJ2-3, with 11 nucleotides matching TRBD2. The CDR3 runs 15 residues. CDR1 and CDR2 from the germline V gene are SQVTM and ANQGSEA. Trimming cost V 5 bases and J 1 base; bases outside gene matches: 5. The chain's CDR3 is CSVIPGLAGTDTQYF. The CDR3 region has the DNA TGCAGCGTTATACCGGGACTAGCGGGCACAGATACGCAGTATTTT.

This clonotype was counted between two and nine times. The chain carries TRBV3-1 and TRBJ1-5; the D is unclear. The V gene lost 0 bases and the J gene lost 3 bases, with 9 bases spanning the gap. The length of the CDR3 is 15 residues. Germline-derived CDR1 and CDR2 are LGHDT and YNNKEL (reference sequence). The CDR3 sequence: CASSQDVGYNQPQHF. The CDR3 nucleotides read TGTGCCAGCAGCCAAGATGTGGGTTACAATCAGCCCCAGCATTTT.

The V and J genes are TRBV4-3 and TRBJ2-1, with 13 nucleotides matching TRBD2. The CDR3 contains 19 residues. The V gene end was trimmed by 3 bases and the J gene end by 0 bases; junction bases not matched to a gene: 8. Germline V lookup: CDR1 LGHNA, CDR2 YSLEER. The CDR3 sequence: CASSHGLAGVLSSYNEQFF. The DNA of the CDR3 is TGCGCCAGCAGCCATGGACTAGCGGGAGTCCTAAGCTCCTACAATGAGCAGTTCTTC.